A single T cell receptor (beta chain) is shown here with its context. The PCR was carried out with 60 Vbeta primers and 13 Jbeta primers. Profiled with immunoSEQ multiplex PCR; TCRdb holds only in-frame clones, not every one. The sample holds 80,000 to 100,000 clones. The data stem from a study of cytomegalovirus exposure and HLA in healthy donors. In germline, CDR1 is MNHNY, CDR2 SVGAGI (reference sequence). V lost 7 bases and J lost 4, with 13 bases in between. The CDR3 is 13 residues long. This TCR was sampled from a man between 50 and 59 years old in good health and CMV-seronegative. Sequencing was done on a sample of PBMCs. V gene TRBV6-6 combines with J gene TRBJ1-2, with D unresolved. The CDR3 region is CASTDNTGYGYTF. The CDR3 DNA follows: TGTGCCAGCACCGACAATACTGGCTATGGCTACACCTTC.